The 13 T cell receptor beta chains presented below share a single source sample, sequenced in a study of CD8 T cells in cerebrospinal fluid in Alzheimer's disease. For each CDR3 protein, TCRdb gives one entry from its re-call of the 10x single-cell sequencing reads, without DNA. The sample is made up of 1,500 to 2,000 distinct CDR3 sequences, and the top ten hold 7.5% to 9% of it. Sequencing was performed on cerebrospinal fluid. These receptors all come from a human donor with mild cognitive impairment.

Frequency places this clonotype as large (0.1 to 1%). The gene calls are TRBV28 and TRBJ2-5; TCRdb names TRBD2, which stays unverified in the absence of DNA. Germline-derived CDR1 and CDR2 are MDHEN and SYDVKM. CDR3 length: 15 amino acids. The CDR3: CASISVGRASETQYF.

This clonotype is identified as medium-sized from frequency. The rearrangement uses TRBV2 and TRBJ2-3; there is no DNA to check the TCRdb D call of TRBD1. The CDR3 has 13 residues. Germline assignment: CDR1 SNHLY and CDR2 FYNNEI. The CDR3 is CASSRQGTDTQYF.

Judged by frequency, this clonotype is medium-sized. V usage is TRBV6-5 and J usage is TRBJ2-2; TCRdb selects TRBD1, and the lack of DNA leaves this call unchecked. This CDR3 is built from 13 residues. The germline V gene has CDR1 MNHEY and CDR2 SVGAGI. CDR3 region: CASSYSPLGELFF.

The chain recombines TRBV2 with TRBJ2-5. The CDR3 sequence is 12 residues long. CDR1 is SNHLY and CDR2 is FYNNEI in the germline V gene. The CDR3 sequence: CASSEVEETQYF.

The chain has TRBV9 and TRBJ2-2; checking the TCRdb D call of TRBD1 is not possible without DNA. The CDR3 is made up of 17 amino acids. Germline CDR1 reads SGDLS; CDR2 reads YYNGEE. The CDR3 loop reads CASSVRRDRANTGELFF.

CDR3 sequence reads: CASSQDPGQGYEQYF. The chain couples TRBV3-1 to TRBJ2-7; without DNA, the TCRdb call of TRBD1 cannot be checked. Looked up from germline, CDR1 is LGHDT and CDR2 is YNNKEL (reference sequence). The CDR3 loop spans 15 amino acids.

This clonotype counts as medium-sized by frequency. The V gene is TRBV5-1, the J gene TRBJ2-2; no DNA is available, so the TRBD2 call from TCRdb remains unchecked. CDR1 is SGHRS, CDR2 YFSETQ, per germline. This CDR3 is built from 16 residues. The CDR3 reads CASSLGLAGLTGELFF.

CDR3 in amino acids: CASSAHRGNYGYTF. The chain employs TRBV6-1 and TRBJ1-2; TCRdb gives TRBD1 as the D gene, but with no DNA this cannot be confirmed. The CDR3 runs 14 residues. CDR1 MNHNS and CDR2 SASEGT come from the germline V gene.

This clonotype is identified as medium-sized from frequency. The chain employs TRBV2 and TRBJ2-3; no DNA is available, so the TRBD2 call from TCRdb remains unchecked. This CDR3 spans 17 amino acids. Germline CDR1 SNHLY, CDR2 FYNNEI. CDR3 amino acids: CASSELPGLGITDTQYF.

This clonotype is medium-sized by frequency. The rearrangement joins TRBV6-6 to TRBJ2-6. This CDR3 comprises 16 residues. Germline values: CDR1 MNHNY, CDR2 SVGAGI (reference sequence). CDR3 protein: CASSYSRNSGANVLTF.

In terms of frequency, this clonotype is large. This chain connects TRBV20-1 to TRBJ1-5; the D call of TRBD1 rests on TCRdb alone, since no DNA is present to check it. This CDR3 has 17 residues. Germline V gene lookup returns CDR1 DFQATT and CDR2 SNEGSKA (reference sequence). The CDR3 loop reads CSATTPGQGPQDQPQHF.

This clonotype is called large (0.1 to 1%) based on its frequency. This chain connects TRBV10-2 to TRBJ1-1; no DNA is available, so the TRBD1 call from TCRdb remains unchecked. The CDR3 loop spans 13 amino acids. Per the germline V gene, CDR1 is WSHSY and CDR2 is SAAADI. The CDR3 spells CASAGQPNTEAFF.

In terms of frequency, this clonotype is medium-sized (0.01 to 0.1%). This chain's CDR3 is CASSGQGFTEAFF. The J gene is TRBJ1-1, the V gene TRBV9; the D call from TCRdb, TRBD1, cannot be confirmed without DNA. Germline CDR1 and CDR2: SGDLS and YYNGEE. This CDR3 has 13 residues.